This TCR beta chain emerged from a study of cytomegalovirus exposure and HLA in healthy donors (dated by TCRdb to about 2017). At the level of the whole study: A later analysis indicated that the 120 or so validation repertoires were generated on the platform also employed for the 700 or so repertoires of the first cohort. To predict cytomegalovirus infection status, the study combined high-throughput TCR immunosequencing, statistical association of individual TCRs with disease status, and machine learning. The study aimed to test whether signatures of past pathogen exposure could be identified by cataloging public T cell receptors. Besides the first cohort of under 700 subjects, a separate validation cohort made up of 120 different subjects was used. Overall study results and their limits: The study gave a list of around 170 TCR beta chains associated with cytomegalovirus. Most TCR sequences were seen in very few donors, while some public TCRs were found in many individuals. In a later analysis, TCRs clustered in the first cohort were found to also tend to co-occur in the roughly 130 validation repertoires, with 90% to 95% of cluster scores above 0. In vitro tests confirmed that three of the cytomegalovirus-associated TCR beta chains recognize cytomegalovirus antigens. According to the authors, the approach could potentially be generalized to other disease states and immunological phenotypes. In both the original and validation cohorts, the classifier was reported to diagnose cytomegalovirus status with high specificity and sensitivity. A later analysis lacked HLA typing for the validation cohort, so it scored co-occurrence in that cohort across all 120 repertoires.

A note on this clone: The target of this receptor is not known. The input lacks base qualities; no much larger clone sits a single base away.

The CDR3 goes from the cysteine to the phenylalanine over 12 residues. Only the CDR3 region is kept as DNA, spanning 36 bases read in frame from base 1. For CDR1 and CDR2, the germline V gene (reference sequence) lists MNHEY and SMNVEV. The V and J ends are trimmed by 8 bases and 5 bases, leaving 10 bases between them. The donors belonged to the validation cohort of under 150 subjects, which was separate from the roughly 680-subject first cohort. Libraries were constructed by the immunoSEQ multiplex PCR assay. Turning to the authors' computational methods: A statistical classification framework was built for diagnosing cytomegalovirus status from the catalog of TCR beta chain sequences. The clones in this table, taken by TCRdb from immuneACCESS, are in-frame only. Not every clone is retained; where verified, under half of the shortfall comes from an unresolved V gene, and the cause of the rest is unknown. V and J calls and clone size follow that table, whereas D and trimming were derived from the DNA. The table for this sample lists about 150,000 clones; about 88% of them were counted only once. In total, the top ten clones hold around 3.4% of the sample.

The clonotype comes from a woman aged 18-29 years in good health and CMV-seropositive. Material for sequencing was PBMCs. Recombination connected TRBV27 to TRBJ2-1; TRBD2 is a possible D gene, resting on 5 matching bases. CDR3 region: CASGRMNNEQFF. The nucleotide sequence reads TGTGCCAGCGGGAGAATGAACAATGAGCAGTTCTTC.